The 2 T cell receptor beta chains below come from one sample, sequenced in a study of T-cell memory formation after mild COVID-19. TCRdb recomputed calls from the 5' RACE reads with MiXCR, one row per CDR3 protein. Among about 210,000 distinct CDR3 sequences listed, around 30% were seen once. The sequenced sample was PBMCs or a T cell subset sorted from them (not recorded which). These receptors were obtained from an adult woman who had mild COVID-19 (a few samples of this study predate the infection). Cell type and time point are not known.

This clonotype has a handful of counts. The CDR3 bases are TGCGCCAGCAGTCCAGGACACCGGGGGGCCTACGAGCAGTACTTC. This gives the protein CASSPGHRGAYEQYF. J is TRBJ2-7 and V is TRBV23-1; 7 bases are shared with TRBD2. TRBV23-1 is noted as an ORF with a role that remains uncertain. CDR3 length equals 15 residues. V shed 4 bases and J 2 bases; nucleotides not matched to a gene: 8.

This clonotype was seen only a few times. The V gene is TRBV20-1, the J gene TRBJ2-7, with TRBD2 as a possible D gene (6 bases). The V end lost 5 bases, the J end lost 0 bases, and 17 bases lay between the germline ends. This CDR3 spans 15 amino acids. Germline V gene lookup returns CDR1 DFQATT and CDR2 SNEGSKA (reference sequence). CDR3 in amino acids: CSAFAGGASSYEQYF. CDR3 DNA sequence: TGCAGTGCTTTCGCGGGCGGGGCGAGCTCCTACGAGCAGTACTTC.